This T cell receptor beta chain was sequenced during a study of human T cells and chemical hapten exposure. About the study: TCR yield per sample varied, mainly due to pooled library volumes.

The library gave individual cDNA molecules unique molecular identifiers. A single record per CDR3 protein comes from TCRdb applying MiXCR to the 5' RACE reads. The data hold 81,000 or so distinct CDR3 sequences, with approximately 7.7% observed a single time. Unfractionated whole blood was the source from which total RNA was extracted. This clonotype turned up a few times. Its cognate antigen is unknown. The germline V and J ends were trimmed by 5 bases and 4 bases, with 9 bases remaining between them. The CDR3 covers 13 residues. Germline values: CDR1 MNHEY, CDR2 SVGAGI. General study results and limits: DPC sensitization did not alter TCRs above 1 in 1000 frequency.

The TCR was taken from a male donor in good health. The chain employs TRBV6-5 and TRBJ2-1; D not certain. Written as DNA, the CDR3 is TGTGCCAGCAGTCTTCCAGGATACAATGAGCAGTTCTTC. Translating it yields CASSLPGYNEQFF.